Below are 18 T cell receptor beta chains sequenced from a single sample in a study of blood T cell repertoires in COVID-19. Data came from immunoSEQ multiplex PCR; TCRdb stores just in-frame clones and leaves some out. The profile shows 250,000 or so clones, about 88% of them singletons. Source material: PBMCs or T cells enriched from blood (not recorded which). All receptors derive from a woman between 50 and 59 years old who had been exposed to COVID-19.

The chain has TRBV28 and TRBJ2-3, with D hard to call. V dropped 3 bases and J dropped 6 bases, with 7 bases sitting between them. Germline assignment: CDR1 MDHEN and CDR2 SYDVKM. The CDR3 runs to 12 residues. In DNA, the CDR3 is TGTGCCAGCAGTTTCCCCAGGGATACGCAGTATTTT. Translating gives CASSFPRDTQYF.

The chain has TRBV6-1 and TRBJ1-6; D gene uncertain. Germline lookup yields CDR1 MNHNS and CDR2 SASEGT. The CDR3 sequence is 15 residues long. V gave up 3 bases and J gave up 4 bases, with 10 bases separating them. CDR3 region: CASSDRSAYNSPLHF. CDR3 DNA sequence: TGTGCCAGCAGTGACAGATCAGCGTATAATTCACCCCTCCACTTT.

V is TRBV27 and J is TRBJ1-2; D unclear. Trimming left V 6 bases short and J 3 bases short, with 11 bases between. The germline V gene encodes CDR1 MNHEY and CDR2 SMNVEV (reference sequence). The CDR3 is 13 residues long. The CDR3 region is CASSKTPYYGYTF. The CDR3 DNA reads TGTGCCAGCAGCAAAACTCCGTACTATGGCTACACCTTC.

CDR3 loop: CASSILQEYNEKLFF. As DNA, the CDR3 is TGTGCCAGTAGTATACTACAGGAGTATAATGAAAAACTGTTTTTT. The V call is TRBV19, the J call TRBJ1-4; possibly TRBD1 for D (5 bases). Germline V CDR1 and CDR2: LNHDA, SQIVND (reference sequence). CDR3 size: 15 residues. Trimming removed 2 bases from V and 4 bases from J, with 11 bases in between.

The chain combines TRBV28 with TRBJ2-3; the D is unclear. The CDR3 is 11 amino acids. V was clipped by 3 bases and J by 9 bases, with 7 bases between them. Germline values: CDR1 MDHEN, CDR2 SYDVKM. The CDR3 DNA is TGTGCCAGCAGTTTGGAGTTGACGCAGTATTTT. Amino acids: CASSLELTQYF.

This rearrangement joins TRBV6-5 to TRBJ2-1; 9 bases agree with TRBD2. The junction had 1 base not matched to a gene; V was cut back by 1 base and J by 9 bases. The germline gives CDR1 MNHEY, CDR2 SVGAGI. CDR3 length equals 13 residues. The CDR3: CASSYLAGAEQFF. CDR3 sequence (DNA): TGTGCCAGCAGTTACTTAGCGGGGGCTGAGCAGTTCTTC.

The V call is TRBV5-1, the J call TRBJ1-3; D gene unclear. Trimming removed 0 bases from V and 1 base from J, with 8 bases in between. Per the germline V gene, CDR1 is SGHRS and CDR2 is YFSETQ. This CDR3 spans 15 amino acids. The chain's CDR3 is CASSLESRSGNTIYF. The CDR3, as DNA: TGCGCCAGCAGCTTGGAGTCCAGATCTGGAAACACCATATATTTT.

V gene TRBV4-3 combines with J gene TRBJ1-3; D unresolved. V lost 1 base, J lost 4 bases, and 5 bases lay in between. Germline CDR1 and CDR2: LGHNA and YSLEER. The CDR3 runs 13 residues. CDR3 in amino acids: CASSQVSGNTIYF. CDR3 bases: TGCGCCAGCAGCCAAGTTAGCGGAAACACCATATATTTT.

This clone was seen more than once but under ten times. This rearrangement joins TRBV20-1 to TRBJ1-5; 7 bases align to TRBD1. This CDR3 has 16 amino acids. V was clipped by 3 bases and J by 0 bases; unmatched bases: 8. The germline V gene has CDR1 DFQATT and CDR2 SNEGSKA (reference sequence). In DNA, the CDR3 is TGCAGTGCTAGTCGCTCAGGGGGTTATAGCAATCAGCCCCAGCATTTT. Translating it yields CSASRSGGYSNQPQHF.

V usage is TRBV19 and J usage is TRBJ1-5; tentative D call: TRBD1 (6 bases). The length of the CDR3 is 15 residues. Germline V gene lookup returns CDR1 LNHDA and CDR2 SQIVND (reference sequence). V was trimmed by 0 bases and J by 9 bases, leaving 15 bases between them. CDR3 bases: TGTGCCAGTAGTATAGACTCAGGGGACCCTCGGCCCCAGCATTTT. Translation: CASSIDSGDPRPQHF.

This clone appeared once. This chain links TRBV6-5 with TRBJ1-3; D may be TRBD1 (6 bases). This CDR3 has 15 residues. Germline V CDR1 and CDR2: MNHEY, SVGAGI. The V end was cut by 2 bases, the J end by 0 bases, with 8 bases between. Here the CDR3 reads CASSYRQASGNTIYF. The CDR3 DNA is TGTGCCAGCAGTTACCGACAGGCCTCTGGAAACACCATATATTTT.

The chain has TRBV7-9 and TRBJ1-5; 7 nucleotides match TRBD1. The CDR3 contains 16 residues. CDR1 SEHNR and CDR2 FQNEAQ come from the germline V gene (reference sequence). Trimming took 5 bases from V and 0 from J; bases not matched to a gene: 7. CDR3 protein: CASSDGTVFSNQPQHF. For the CDR3, the DNA is TGTGCCAGCAGCGACGGGACAGTCTTTAGCAATCAGCCCCAGCATTTT.

In nucleotides, the CDR3 is TGCAGCGCCCCCGGGACTAGCGGGGCGGGCGGGAGTGAGCAGTTCTTC. It yields the protein CSAPGTSGAGGSEQFF. The V call is TRBV29-1, the J call TRBJ2-1; 13 bases map to TRBD2. V trimming: 7 bases; J trimming: 9 bases; junction bases outside the gene matches: 15. The V gene's germline CDR1 is SQVTM and CDR2 ANQGSEA. The CDR3 extends over 16 amino acids.

Only a few counts were recorded for this clone. The J gene is TRBJ2-1, the V gene TRBV10-3, with TRBD2 matching over 11 bases. The V gene end was trimmed by 10 bases and the J gene end by 5 bases; junction bases not matched to a gene: 10. The V gene's germline CDR1 is ENHRY and CDR2 SYGVKD. The length of the CDR3 is 15 residues. Written as DNA, the CDR3 is TGTGCCACCAACTCTAAACTAGCGGGGGACAATGAGCAGTTCTTC. It translates to CATNSKLAGDNEQFF.

The chain has TRBV3-1 (or the pseudogene TRBV3-2) and TRBJ2-3, with D perhaps TRBD2 (5 bases). Germline V gene lookup returns CDR1 LGHDT and CDR2 YNNKEL (reference sequence). The V gene lost 0 bases and the J gene lost 1 base, with 17 bases spanning the gap. The CDR3 loop spans 18 amino acids. In nucleotides, the CDR3 is TGTGCCAGCAGCCAAGATGGTTCGGGCGGGCTAGGCACAGATACGCAGTATTTT. Translating gives CASSQDGSGGLGTDTQYF.

The V gene is TRBV12-5, the J gene TRBJ1-1, with TRBD1 identical over 7 bases. The CDR3 sequence is 17 residues long. In germline, CDR1 is LGHNT, CDR2 FRNRAP. The V and J ends lost 0 bases and 1 base, in that order; junction bases with no gene match: 8. The CDR3 loop is CASGLVDKTGTNTEAFF. CDR3 bases: TGTGCTAGTGGTTTGGTAGATAAGACAGGGACGAACACTGAAGCTTTCTTT.

CDR3 DNA: TGTGCCAGCAGTGAAGGGAGTGACCTGCTATACGGCTACACCTTC. Its translation is CASSEGSDLLYGYTF. This chain connects TRBV2 to TRBJ1-2, with unresolved D. V was pared by 1 base and J by 8 bases, with 17 bases between. The CDR3 length is 15 residues. CDR1 and CDR2 (germline): SNHLY, FYNNEI. Using reference TRBV2 and TRBJ1-2 for the parts outside the CDR3, the full variable domain is EPEVTQTPSHQVTQMGQEVILRCVPISNHLYFYWYRQILGQKVEFLVSFYNNEISEKSEIFDDQFSVERPDGSNFTLKIRSTKLEDSAMYFCASSEGSDLLYGYTFGSGTRLTVV.

The count of this clone is one. This chain joins TRBV9 and TRBJ1-1, with 11 bases identical to TRBD1. CDR1 is SGDLS and CDR2 is YYNGEE in the germline V gene. The CDR3 sequence is 15 residues long. Trimming took 0 bases from V and 7 from J; bases not matched to a gene: 5. The CDR3 protein is CASSVGPGQGVEAFF. CDR3 nucleotides: TGTGCCAGCAGCGTAGGCCCGGGACAGGGGGTTGAAGCTTTCTTT. The entire variable domain, with the rest obtained from reference TRBV9 and TRBJ1-1, is as follows: DSGVTQTPKHLITATGQRVTLRCSPRSGDLSVYWYQQSLDQGLQFLIQYYNGEERAKGNILERFSAQQFPDLHSELNLSSLELGDSALYFCASSVGPGQGVEAFFGQGTRLTVV.